The present TCR beta chain was sequenced within a study of CD8 T cells in ankylosing spondylitis. The table lists this clonotype with many counts. Its antigen is not identified. Whole-study results and caveats: A subset of motif variants has previously been described in the synovial fluid and blood of reactive arthritis. Typical of ankylosing spondylitis blood, it appeared, was a TCR beta motif of eight highly homologous variants.

With molecular barcodes, quantitative 5'-RACE was used to make the TCR beta libraries. MiXCR, run by TCRdb on the 5' RACE reads, gives a single entry per CDR3 protein. The sample yields approximately 520,000 distinct CDR3 sequences, approximately 5% seen once. The ends were cut back, 1 base at V and 1 base at J, with 2 bases in the middle. Per the germline V gene, CDR1 is KGHDR and CDR2 is SFDVKD. The CDR3 length is 13 residues. This rearrangement joins TRBV24-1 to TRBJ2-3; D ambiguous. This TCR derives from a male donor with ankylosing spondylitis. The sample consisted of blood, either unsorted or a sorted T cell fraction (not recorded which). Here the CDR3 reads CATSDFGTDTQYF. DNA of the CDR3: TGTGCCACCAGTGATTTCGGCACAGATACGCAGTATTTT.